A single sample is the source of the 18 T cell receptor beta chains below, sequenced in a study of blood T cell repertoires in COVID-19. TCRdb keeps only in-frame clones here, not all; method: immunoSEQ multiplex PCR. The sample yields about 49,000 clones, 85% to 95% seen once. Specimen: peripheral blood. The receptors stem from a man aged 55 to 70 with COVID-19, enrolled during active disease.

The genes are TRBV29-1 and TRBJ2-7; 8 bases fit TRBD2. V lost 6 bases and J lost 4; bases outside the gene matches: 14. Germline lookup yields CDR1 SQVTM and CDR2 ANQGSEA. This CDR3 has 15 residues. The CDR3 spells CSVGSGRRGGYEQYF. CDR3 coding DNA: TGCAGCGTAGGAAGCGGGAGAAGAGGAGGGTACGAGCAGTACTTC.

This sequence joins TRBV7-2 and TRBJ1-3; D remains unclear. The CDR3 runs to 16 residues. The V and J ends lost 0 bases and 4 bases respectively, with 13 bases between them. In germline, CDR1 is SGHTA, CDR2 FQGNSA. The CDR3 reads CASSLAPGDRGNTIYF. The CDR3 DNA reads as TGTGCCAGCAGCTTAGCTCCGGGAGATCGGGGAAACACCATATATTTT. Full variable domain (missing parts from reference TRBV7-2 and TRBJ1-3): GAGVSQSPSNKVTEKGKDVELRCDPISGHTALYWYRQSLGQGLEFLIYFQGNSAPDKSGLPSDRFSAERTGGSVSTLTIQRTQQEDSAVYLCASSLAPGDRGNTIYFGEGSWLTVV.

This clone has just a few counts. V gene TRBV7-8 combines with J gene TRBJ1-5, with D unresolved. The germline V and J ends were trimmed by 0 bases and 0 bases, with 6 bases remaining between them. The CDR3 runs to 15 residues. Germline lookup yields CDR1 SGHVS and CDR2 FQNEAQ. In DNA form, the CDR3 reads TGTGCCAGCAGCTTAGCTAGTTATAGCAATCAGCCCCAGCATTTT. The encoded protein is CASSLASYSNQPQHF.

V is TRBV5-4 and J is TRBJ2-1; 10 nucleotides agree with TRBD2. Per the germline V gene, CDR1 is SGHNT and CDR2 is YYREEE (reference sequence). Trimming took 4 bases from V and 9 from J; bases not matched to a gene: 13. The CDR3 has 16 amino acids. The CDR3 sequence: CASSGPGTSDGSEQFF. CDR3 nucleotide sequence: TGTGCCAGCAGCGGCCCCGGGACTAGCGATGGTAGTGAGCAGTTCTTC.

The rearrangement joins TRBV11-2 to TRBJ2-2; a possible D gene is TRBD2 (5 bases). The ends were cut back, 1 base at V and 7 bases at J, with 7 bases in the middle. CDR1 and CDR2 from the germline V gene are SGHAT and FQNNGV. CDR3 size: 13 residues. This CDR3 is CASSLVAFGELFF. Written as DNA, the CDR3 is TGTGCCAGCAGCTTAGTAGCGTTCGGGGAGCTGTTTTTT. Full variable domain (missing parts from reference TRBV11-2 and TRBJ2-2): EAGVAQSPRYKIIEKRQSVAFWCNPISGHATLYWYQQILGQGPKLLIQFQNNGVVDDSQLPKDRFSAERLKGVDSTLKIQPAKLEDSAVYLCASSLVAFGELFFGEGSRLTVL.

The chain links TRBV11-2 to TRBJ1-5; 7 bases match TRBD1. V shed 1 base and J 4 bases; nucleotides not matched to a gene: 1. From germline, CDR1 is SGHAT and CDR2 FQNNGV. The CDR3 length is 14 residues. The DNA for the CDR3 is TGTGCCAGCAGCTTAGCAGGGGGTAATCAGCCCCAGCATTTT. It translates to CASSLAGGNQPQHF.

In this sample, this clone turned up once. This CDR3 is also generated by other DNA sequences in the sample. CDR3 nucleotides: TGTGCCACCAGCTCCGGGACAGCGAACACTGAAGCTTTCTTT. Translated, it gives CATSSGTANTEAFF. The chain links TRBV15 to TRBJ1-1; the match to TRBD1 covers 7 bases. V was clipped by 5 bases and J by 1 base; unmatched bases: 4. Germline CDR1 and CDR2: LNHNV and YYDKDF (reference sequence). CDR3 size: 14 residues.

The chain couples TRBV4-3 to TRBJ2-7; TRBD1 is a possible D gene (6 bases). The CDR3 spans 18 residues. Per the germline V gene, CDR1 is LGHNA and CDR2 is YSLEER. V lost 0 bases and J 4 bases, leaving 22 bases between the germline ends. CDR3 sequence reads: CASSQDAPIAGVAYEQYF. CDR3 nucleotides: TGCGCCAGCAGCCAAGACGCCCCCATTGCAGGGGTGGCTTACGAGCAGTACTTC.

This rearrangement joins TRBV5-1 to TRBJ1-6, with 11 bases that match TRBD1. This CDR3 spans 18 amino acids. V trimming: 0 bases; J trimming: 5 bases; junction bases outside the gene matches: 7. Germline values: CDR1 SGHRS, CDR2 YFSETQ. This CDR3 reads CASSLDRRDRGNNSPLHF. The CDR3 DNA reads as TGCGCCAGCAGCTTGGACCGCCGGGACAGGGGGAATAATTCACCCCTCCACTTT.

About this clone itself: The junction shows a germline mismatch at one end, possibly a read error. V gene TRBV19 combines with J gene TRBJ1-1; D may be TRBD1 (6 bases). Germline CDR1 reads LNHDA; CDR2 reads SQIVND (reference sequence). This CDR3 region has 15 residues. The CDR3 DNA reads TGTGCCAGTAGCATAGAGGGGGGACGGATCACTGAAGCTTTCTTT. Its protein is CASSIEGGRITEAFF.

This rearrangement joins TRBV5-1 to TRBJ1-1, with 7 bases identical to TRBD1. The germline V gene has CDR1 SGHRS and CDR2 YFSETQ. Unmatched junction bases numbered 6, after V lost 1 base and J lost 0 bases. This CDR3 contains 16 residues. The CDR3 reads CASSLMGQTMNTEAFF. CDR3 DNA: TGCGCCAGCAGCTTGATGGGACAGACAATGAACACTGAAGCTTTCTTT.

This clone was detected a few times. The genes are TRBV24-1 and TRBJ2-1; D possibly corresponds to TRBD2 (6 bases). The CDR3 is 14 residues long. Germline-derived CDR1 and CDR2 are KGHDR and SFDVKD. V lost 5 bases to trimming and J lost 7 bases, with 14 bases between them. The DNA of the CDR3 is TGTGCCACCAGTGGCAATTTCGGGGGTAATGAGCAGTTCTTC. This encodes CATSGNFGGNEQFF.

The V call is TRBV3-1 (or the pseudogene TRBV3-2), the J call TRBJ2-2; 7 nucleotides align to TRBD2. The CDR3 has 15 amino acids. V lost 4 bases to trimming and J lost 2 bases; unmatched junction nucleotides: 4. Germline loops: CDR1 LGHDT, CDR2 YNNKEL (reference sequence). The CDR3: CASSRGLQNTGELFF. CDR3 in DNA: TGTGCCAGCAGCCGGGGACTACAAAACACCGGGGAGCTGTTTTTT.

The chain couples TRBV23-1 to TRBJ1-5; D gene unclear. TRBV23-1 belongs to the ORF category, with a function that is uncertain. The CDR3 totals 16 residues. Between the trimmed V and J ends, which lost 2 bases and 0 bases, there was a span of 11 bases. CDR3 nucleotide sequence: TGCGCCAGCAGTCAAAGTGGGCACAATAGCAATCAGCCCCAGCATTTT. It codes for CASSQSGHNSNQPQHF.

The chain is built from TRBV27 and TRBJ2-1, with 10 bases identical to TRBD2. V lost 9 bases and J lost 5; bases outside the gene matches: 4. CDR3 length equals 13 residues. Germline loops: CDR1 MNHEY, CDR2 SMNVEV (reference sequence). The CDR3 region is CASRTSGHNEQFF. CDR3 nucleotide sequence: TGTGCCAGTCGGACTAGCGGACACAATGAGCAGTTCTTC.

V usage is TRBV19 and J usage is TRBJ1-6, with a tentative D call TRBD1 (5 bases). CDR1 is LNHDA and CDR2 is SQIVND in the germline V gene (reference sequence). This CDR3 is 13 amino acids long. V was trimmed by 8 bases and J by 6 bases, leaving 11 bases between them. CDR3 amino acids: CASSGTSNSPLHF. The CDR3 DNA is TGTGCCAGTTCAGGGACTTCTAATTCACCCCTCCACTTT.

This clone was picked up one time. The chain uses TRBV28 and TRBJ1-4; possibly TRBD1 for D (5 bases). Germline V lookup: CDR1 MDHEN, CDR2 SYDVKM. The V gene lost 4 bases and the J gene lost 4 bases, with 13 bases spanning the gap. The CDR3 length is 15 residues. This CDR3 reads CASSSQGKGNEKLFF. CDR3 DNA sequence: TGTGCCAGCAGTTCCCAGGGAAAGGGTAATGAAAAACTGTTTTTT.

The gene calls are TRBV6-5 and TRBJ1-1, with TRBD1 matching 8 bases. The CDR3 runs to 13 residues. The V segment lost 8 bases and the J segment 5 bases; nucleotides outside the gene matches: 7. CDR1 is MNHEY and CDR2 is SVGAGI in the germline V gene. CDR3 nucleotide sequence: TGTGCCAGCGCAGGGGGCCGCAGAACTGAAGCTTTCTTT. Residues: CASAGGRRTEAFF.